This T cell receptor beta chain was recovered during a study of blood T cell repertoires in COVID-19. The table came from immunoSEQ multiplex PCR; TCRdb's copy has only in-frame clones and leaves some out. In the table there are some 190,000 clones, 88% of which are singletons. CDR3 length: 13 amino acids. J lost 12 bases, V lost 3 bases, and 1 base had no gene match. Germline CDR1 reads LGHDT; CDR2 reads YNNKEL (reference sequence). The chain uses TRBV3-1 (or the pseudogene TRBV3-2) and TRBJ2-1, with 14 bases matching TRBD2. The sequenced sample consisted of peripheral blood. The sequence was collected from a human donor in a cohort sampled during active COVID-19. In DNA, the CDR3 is TGTGCCAGCAGCCAGGGGACTAGCGGGAGGCAGTTCTTC. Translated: CASSQGTSGRQFF.